This T cell receptor beta chain was recorded in a study of cytomegalovirus exposure and HLA in healthy donors. Study as a whole: As released early, the data held 65 million to 90 million unique TCRs from HLA-typed donors.

The PCR had 60 Vbeta and 13 Jbeta primers. Repertoires were generated with immunoSEQ multiplex PCR, while TCRdb's copy carries only in-frame clones and drops some. The sample yields about 110,000 clones, roughly 80% seen once. Trimming pared 6 bases from V and 4 bases from J, leaving 12 bases between. Germline CDR1 reads MNHNS; CDR2 reads SASEGT. The CDR3 spans 13 residues. Sequencing used PBMCs. V and J are TRBV6-1 and TRBJ1-1; maybe TRBD1 (6 bases). The origin of this receptor is a woman in her 40s in good health and CMV-seropositive. CDR3 sequence (DNA): TGTGCCAGCAGACGGGAGGGGGGCACTGAAGCTTTCTTT. Translated: CASRREGGTEAFF.